These 10 T cell receptor beta chains came from one sample sequenced in a study of T cells after yellow fever vaccination. TCRdb recomputed calls from the 5' RACE reads with MiXCR, one row per CDR3 protein. The data show a few hundred thousand distinct CDR3 sequences, around 16% seen once. The input for sequencing was PBMCs, taken 5 to 6 days after the first yellow fever vaccination. The receptor set was obtained from a man between 18 and 35 years old who received the YFV17D yellow fever vaccine.

This clonotype was detected a few times. The chain uses TRBV29-1 and TRBJ2-7; tentative D call: TRBD2 (5 bases). The CDR3 loop spans 13 amino acids. V lost 2 bases, J lost 7 bases, and 15 bases lay in between. Germline V gene lookup returns CDR1 SQVTM and CDR2 ANQGSEA. The DNA for the CDR3 is TGCAGCGTTGAATGGGAGTCCCTGGGGGAGCAGTACTTC. It specifies CSVEWESLGEQYF.

The V gene is TRBV12-3 or TRBV12-4, the J gene TRBJ2-5; TRBD2 agrees at 11 bases. This CDR3 is built from 17 residues. Unmatched junction bases numbered 16, after V lost 6 bases and J lost 7 bases. CDR3 protein: CASSRNLAGGPSGTQYF. The CDR3 region has the DNA TGTGCCAGCAGCCGGAACCTAGCGGGGGGCCCCTCGGGGACCCAGTACTTC.

The sample holds a few counts of this clonotype. The rearrangement links TRBV20-1 to TRBJ2-5, with D tentatively TRBD2 (6 bases). CDR3 size: 15 residues. Trimming took 0 bases from V and 4 from J, leaving 15 bases between them. CDR1 and CDR2 from the germline V gene are DFQATT and SNEGSKA (reference sequence). This chain's CDR3 is CSARDREPDGETQYF. CDR3 DNA sequence: TGCAGTGCTAGAGATCGGGAGCCCGACGGAGAGACCCAGTACTTC.

The chain joins TRBV20-1 to TRBJ1-4; TRBD1 is a possible D gene (5 bases). CDR1 is DFQATT, CDR2 SNEGSKA, per germline (reference sequence). V lost 0 bases to trimming and J lost 8 bases, with 10 bases between them. This CDR3 is built from 13 residues. The CDR3 nucleotides read TGCAGTGCTAGAGACAGGTGGGGCGAAAAACTGTTTTTT. This encodes CSARDRWGEKLFF.

This rearrangement joins TRBV9 to TRBJ1-5; D unresolved. The V end was cut by 0 bases, the J end by 1 base, with 8 bases between. This CDR3 is built from 15 residues. Per germline, CDR1 SGDLS and CDR2 YYNGEE. CDR3 in DNA: TGTGCCAGCAGCGTAGAGGGATCGAGCAATCAGCCCCAGCATTTT. Amino acid sequence: CASSVEGSSNQPQHF.

This chain joins TRBV6-5 and TRBJ2-5; TRBD2 matches at 7 bases. The CDR3 length is 15 residues. Germline values: CDR1 MNHEY, CDR2 SVGAGI. Trimming took 6 bases from V and 5 from J; bases not matched to a gene: 12. CDR3 DNA: TGTGCCAGCAGGCTAGCTCGACTAGCTTGGGAGACCCAGTACTTC. Translating it yields CASRLARLAWETQYF.

This clonotype showed up just a few times. The chain combines TRBV7-2 with TRBJ2-1; 9 bases map to TRBD2. This CDR3 spans 15 amino acids. The trim removed 1 base at V and 6 bases at J, leaving 4 bases unmatched. CDR1 and CDR2 (germline): SGHTA, FQGNSA. CDR3 sequence (DNA): TGTGCCAGCAGCTTAGTTCTAGCGGGGCGCAATGAGCAGTTCTTC. Translating it yields CASSLVLAGRNEQFF.

The chain employs TRBV7-3 and TRBJ2-1; 7 positions agree with TRBD1. The CDR3 sequence is 15 residues long. After removal of 1 base from V and 6 bases from J, the junction contained 6 bases not matched to a gene. Germline values: CDR1 SGHTA, CDR2 FQGTGA. The CDR3 spells CASSLNGDSLNEQFF. CDR3 nucleotide sequence: TGTGCCAGCAGCTTAAACGGGGACAGTCTCAATGAGCAGTTCTTC.

This clonotype was found a few times. The rearrangement joins TRBV7-9 to TRBJ1-5, with a possible D match to TRBD1 (6 bases). V shed 6 bases and J shed 9 bases, with 18 bases lying between them. CDR3 length: 14 amino acids. Germline values: CDR1 SEHNR, CDR2 FQNEAQ (reference sequence). The CDR3 region has the DNA TGTGCCAGCAGTAACCTCCCGGACAGTGGGCCCCAGCATTTT. Protein product: CASSNLPDSGPQHF.

The V and J genes are TRBV7-3 and TRBJ2-2, with TRBD2 as a possible D gene (5 bases). The CDR3 contains 14 residues. Trimming cost V 2 bases and J 7 bases, with 11 bases left between them. CDR1 and CDR2 (germline): SGHTA, FQGTGA. CDR3 in amino acids: CASSLLAYGGELFF. In DNA form, the CDR3 reads TGTGCCAGCAGCTTATTAGCGTACGGCGGGGAGCTGTTTTTT.